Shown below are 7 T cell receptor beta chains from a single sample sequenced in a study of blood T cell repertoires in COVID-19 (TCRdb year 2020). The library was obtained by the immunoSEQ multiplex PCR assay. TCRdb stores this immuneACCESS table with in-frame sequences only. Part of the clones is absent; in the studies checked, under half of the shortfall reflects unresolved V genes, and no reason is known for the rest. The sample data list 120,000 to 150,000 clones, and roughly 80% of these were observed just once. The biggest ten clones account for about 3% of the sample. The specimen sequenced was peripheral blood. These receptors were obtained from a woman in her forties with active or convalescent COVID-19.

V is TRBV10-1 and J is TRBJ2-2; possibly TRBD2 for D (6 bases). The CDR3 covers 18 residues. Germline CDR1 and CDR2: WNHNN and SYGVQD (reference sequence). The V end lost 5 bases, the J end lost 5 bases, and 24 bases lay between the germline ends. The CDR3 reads CASSSFVTGDFITGELFF. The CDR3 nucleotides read TGCGCCAGCAGTTCATTTGTAACCGGGGACTTCATTACCGGGGAGCTGTTTTTT.

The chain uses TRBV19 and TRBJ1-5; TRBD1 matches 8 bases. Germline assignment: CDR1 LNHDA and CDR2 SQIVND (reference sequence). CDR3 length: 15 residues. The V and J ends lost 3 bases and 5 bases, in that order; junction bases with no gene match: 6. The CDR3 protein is CASSMGQALYQPQHF. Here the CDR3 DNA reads TGTGCCAGTAGTATGGGACAGGCCCTTTATCAGCCCCAGCATTTT.

CDR3 sequence reads: CASSPSTEAFF. CDR3 nucleotides: TGTGCCAGCAGTCCCTCCACTGAAGCTTTCTTT. This chain joins TRBV6-6 and TRBJ1-1; the D is unclear. Germline CDR1 is MNHNY and CDR2 is SVGAGI (reference sequence). The ends were cut back, 5 bases at V and 4 bases at J, with 5 bases in the middle. The CDR3 is made up of 11 amino acids.

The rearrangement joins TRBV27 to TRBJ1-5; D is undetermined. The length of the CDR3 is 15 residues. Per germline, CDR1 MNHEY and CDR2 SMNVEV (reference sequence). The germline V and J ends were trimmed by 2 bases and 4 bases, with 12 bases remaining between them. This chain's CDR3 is CASSLDSGRNQPQHF. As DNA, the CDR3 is TGTGCCAGCAGTTTAGATTCCGGGAGGAATCAGCCCCAGCATTTT.

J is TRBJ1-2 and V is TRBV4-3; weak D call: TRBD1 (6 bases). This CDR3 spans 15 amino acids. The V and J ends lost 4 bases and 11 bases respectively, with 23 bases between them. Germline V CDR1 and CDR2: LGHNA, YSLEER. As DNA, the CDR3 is TGCGCCAGCAGCCCCCTGCTGGGGGCGGGGGTTGGTTACACCTTC. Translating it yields CASSPLLGAGVGYTF.

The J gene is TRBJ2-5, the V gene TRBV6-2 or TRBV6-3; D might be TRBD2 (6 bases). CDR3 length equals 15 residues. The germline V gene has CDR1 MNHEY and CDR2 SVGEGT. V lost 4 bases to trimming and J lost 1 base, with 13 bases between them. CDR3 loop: CASSLAEGFQETQYF. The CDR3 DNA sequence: TGTGCCAGCAGTTTAGCGGAGGGGTTCCAAGAGACCCAGTACTTC.

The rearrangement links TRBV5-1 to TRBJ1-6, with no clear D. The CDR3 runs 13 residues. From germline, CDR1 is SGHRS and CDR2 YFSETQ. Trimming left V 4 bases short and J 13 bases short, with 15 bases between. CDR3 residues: CASSAGDSLPLHF. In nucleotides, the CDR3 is TGCGCCAGCAGCGCGGGCGACTCGTTGCCCCTCCACTTT.